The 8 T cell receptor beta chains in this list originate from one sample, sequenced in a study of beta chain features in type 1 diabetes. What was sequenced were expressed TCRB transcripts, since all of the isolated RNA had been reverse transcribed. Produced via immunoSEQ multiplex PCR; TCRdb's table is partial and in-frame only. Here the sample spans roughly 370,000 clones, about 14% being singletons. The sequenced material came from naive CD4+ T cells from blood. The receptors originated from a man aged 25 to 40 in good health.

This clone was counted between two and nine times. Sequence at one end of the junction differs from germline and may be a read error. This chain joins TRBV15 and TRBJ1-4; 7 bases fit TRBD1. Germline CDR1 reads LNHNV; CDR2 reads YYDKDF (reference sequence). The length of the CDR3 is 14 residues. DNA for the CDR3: TGTGCCACCAGAAGAGGGGGCGCGAGTGAAAAACTGTTTTTT. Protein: CATRRGGASEKLFF.

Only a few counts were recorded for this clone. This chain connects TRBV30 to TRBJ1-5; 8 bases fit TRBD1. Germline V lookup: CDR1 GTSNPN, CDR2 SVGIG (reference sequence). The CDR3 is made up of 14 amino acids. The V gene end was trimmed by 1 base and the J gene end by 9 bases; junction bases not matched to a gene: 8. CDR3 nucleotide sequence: TGTGCCTGGAGTGAAGACAGGGGAGGACGGCCCCAGCATTTT. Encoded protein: CAWSEDRGGRPQHF.

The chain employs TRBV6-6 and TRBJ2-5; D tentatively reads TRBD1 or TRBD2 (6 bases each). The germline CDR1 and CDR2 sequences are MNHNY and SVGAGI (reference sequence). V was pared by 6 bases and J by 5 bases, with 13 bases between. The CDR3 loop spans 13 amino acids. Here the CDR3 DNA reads TGTGCCAGCAGGCCAGGGGCGGGGGAGACCCAGTACTTC. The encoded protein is CASRPGAGETQYF.

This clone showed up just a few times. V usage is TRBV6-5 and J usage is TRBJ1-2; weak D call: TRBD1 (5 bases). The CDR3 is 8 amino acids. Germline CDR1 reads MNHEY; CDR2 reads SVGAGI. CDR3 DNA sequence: TGTGGCGGGGCCGACTACACCTTC. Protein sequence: CGGADYTF.

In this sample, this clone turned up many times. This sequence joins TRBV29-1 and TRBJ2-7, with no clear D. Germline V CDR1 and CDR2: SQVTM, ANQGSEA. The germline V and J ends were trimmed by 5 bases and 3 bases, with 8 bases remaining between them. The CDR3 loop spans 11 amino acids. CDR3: CSVRLGYEQYV. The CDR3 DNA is TGCAGCGTTAGATTGGGCTACGAGCAGTACGTC.

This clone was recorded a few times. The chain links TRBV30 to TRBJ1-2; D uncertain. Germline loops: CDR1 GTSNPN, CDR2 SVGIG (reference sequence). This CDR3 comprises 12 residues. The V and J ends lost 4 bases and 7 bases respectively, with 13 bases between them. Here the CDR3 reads CAWISGFGGYTF. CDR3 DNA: TGTGCCTGGATCTCAGGATTTGGTGGCTACACCTTC.

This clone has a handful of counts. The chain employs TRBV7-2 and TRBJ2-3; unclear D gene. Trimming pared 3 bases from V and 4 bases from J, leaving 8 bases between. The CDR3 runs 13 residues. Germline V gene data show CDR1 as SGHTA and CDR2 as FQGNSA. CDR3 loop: CASSFVFSDTQYF. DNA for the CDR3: TGTGCCAGCAGCTTTGTATTTTCAGATACGCAGTATTTT. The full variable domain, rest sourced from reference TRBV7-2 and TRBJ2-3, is GAGVSQSPSNKVTEKGKDVELRCDPISGHTALYWYRQSLGQGLEFLIYFQGNSAPDKSGLPSDRFSAERTGGSVSTLTIQRTQQEDSAVYLCASSFVFSDTQYFGPGTRLTVL.

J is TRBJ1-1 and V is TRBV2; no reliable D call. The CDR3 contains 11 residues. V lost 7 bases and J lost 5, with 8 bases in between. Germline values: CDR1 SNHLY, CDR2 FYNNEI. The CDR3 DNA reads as TGTGCCAGCACCCTTAAAACTGAAGCTTTCTTT. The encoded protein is CASTLKTEAFF.